A selection of T cell receptor beta chains follows, all from one sample in a study of T cell repertoires in cytomegalovirus infection. TCRdb recomputed calls from the reads with MiXCR, one row per CDR3 protein. The sample yields 900,000 to 950,000 distinct CDR3 sequences, about a third seen once. No antigen has been assigned to these receptors. This material consisted of cultured CD8+ T cells from PBMCs, taken from culture after CMV antigen stimulation. The receptors derive from a human donor in good health (CMV status not recorded). Some clones in this sample may be carry-over from other donors' samples. Each CDR3 is given with its conserved first and last residue. Each record gives: D gene, clone size, J gene, V gene, CDR3 DNA, CDR3 protein. The D gene is left open where the match is weak. A row's size may be missing; if present it is once, few, many or a size class.

d_gene: .
abundance: few
j_gene: TRBJ1-6
v_gene: TRBV27
CDR3nt: TGTGCCAGCAGTTTTCGGTCCGCAGTTATAGTACCCAATTCACCCCTCCACTTT
CDR3aa: CASSFRSAVIVPNSPLHF

d_gene: TRBD1
abundance: few
j_gene: TRBJ2-1
v_gene: TRBV6-2/TRBV6-3
CDR3nt: TGTGCCAGCATCTCCGGGTGGACAGGGGGCAATGAGCAGTTCTTC
CDR3aa: CASISGWTGGNEQFF

d_gene: TRBD1
abundance: few
j_gene: TRBJ2-5
v_gene: TRBV6-6
CDR3nt: TGTGCCAGCAGTTACTCGATGGGACAGTTGTACTTC
CDR3aa: CASSYSMGQLYF

d_gene: TRBD2
abundance: many
j_gene: TRBJ2-1
v_gene: TRBV7-6
CDR3nt: TGTGCCAGCAGCTACACTAGCGGGGGGGCGAGTGAGCAGTTCTTC
CDR3aa: CASSYTSGGASEQFF

d_gene: TRBD1
abundance: .
j_gene: TRBJ2-3
v_gene: TRBV19
CDR3nt: TGTGCCAGTAGACACAGGGGGGTAGATACGCAGTATTTT
CDR3aa: CASRHRGVDTQYF

d_gene: TRBD1
abundance: .
j_gene: TRBJ2-7
v_gene: TRBV10-3
CDR3nt: TGTGCCATCAGTGGAAACCCGGGACAGGCATCCTACGAGCAGTACTTC
CDR3aa: CAISGNPGQASYEQYF

d_gene: .
abundance: many
j_gene: TRBJ1-1
v_gene: TRBV19
CDR3nt: TGTGCCAGTAGTATAGTTCACAGTCCGGGGAACACTGAAGCTTTCTTT
CDR3aa: CASSIVHSPGNTEAFF

d_gene: .
abundance: .
j_gene: TRBJ2-1
v_gene: TRBV7-9
CDR3nt: TGTGCCAGCAGCATTTGGACGGATTACAATGAGCAGTTCTTC
CDR3aa: CASSIWTDYNEQFF

d_gene: TRBD1
abundance: many
j_gene: TRBJ1-1
v_gene: TRBV4-1
CDR3nt: TGCGCCAGCAGCCAAGGACAGGGCACTGAAGCTTTCTTT
CDR3aa: CASSQGQGTEAFF

d_gene: .
abundance: few
j_gene: TRBJ1-1
v_gene: TRBV6-5
CDR3nt: TGTGCCAGCACCCAGTGGGGGGGCGGCCGGATGAACACTGAAGCTTTCTTT
CDR3aa: CASTQWGGGRMNTEAFF

d_gene: .
abundance: .
j_gene: TRBJ1-1
v_gene: TRBV6-5
CDR3nt: TGTGCCAGCAGTTCCGCCAGGGGCGCCGTAACTGAAGCTTTCTTT
CDR3aa: CASSSARGAVTEAFF

d_gene: .
abundance: once
j_gene: TRBJ2-1
v_gene: TRBV27
CDR3nt: TGTGCCAGCAGTTTAAAACAGTACAATGAGCAGTTCTTC
CDR3aa: CASSLKQYNEQFF

d_gene: TRBD2
abundance: few
j_gene: TRBJ2-1
v_gene: TRBV19
CDR3nt: TGTGCCAGTAGTATAGTAGCGGGGGGGTCCGTCTCCTACAATGAGCAGTTCTTC
CDR3aa: CASSIVAGGSVSYNEQFF

d_gene: .
abundance: .
j_gene: TRBJ1-5
v_gene: TRBV10-3
CDR3nt: TGTGCCATCAGGGACACCGGCAACGAGGCCCAGCATTTT
CDR3aa: CAIRDTGNEAQHF

d_gene: TRBD2
abundance: few
j_gene: TRBJ2-3
v_gene: TRBV9
CDR3nt: TGTGCCAGCAGCCCTGGACTAGCGGAGAGCACAGATACGCAGTATTTT
CDR3aa: CASSPGLAESTDTQYF

d_gene: .
abundance: .
j_gene: TRBJ2-1
v_gene: TRBV19
CDR3nt: TGTGCCAGTAGTATTTGGGACCCCCGGTACAATGAGCAGTTCTTC
CDR3aa: CASSIWDPRYNEQFF

d_gene: .
abundance: .
j_gene: TRBJ2-5
v_gene: TRBV7-8
CDR3nt: TGTGCCAGCAGCTCAACAGGGTTGGTCCAAGAGACCCAGTACTTC
CDR3aa: CASSSTGLVQETQYF

d_gene: .
abundance: .
j_gene: TRBJ2-1
v_gene: TRBV7-9
CDR3nt: TGTGCCAGCAGCTTAAGCTCTACTGACAATGAGCAGTTCTTC
CDR3aa: CASSLSSTDNEQFF

d_gene: .
abundance: .
j_gene: TRBJ2-2
v_gene: TRBV7-2
CDR3nt: TGTGCCAGCACCCTTGGAACTACCAACACCGGGGAGCTGTTTTTT
CDR3aa: CASTLGTTNTGELFF

d_gene: TRBD2
abundance: few
j_gene: TRBJ2-1
v_gene: TRBV7-9
CDR3nt: TGTGCCAGCAGCTCTGCGGGGGGGCCGTTCCATGAGCAGTTCTTC
CDR3aa: CASSSAGGPFHEQFF

d_gene: TRBD2
abundance: .
j_gene: TRBJ2-4
v_gene: TRBV2
CDR3nt: TGTGCCAGCAGGAGGGAGGGACCGGCGGCCAAAAACATTCAGTACTTC
CDR3aa: CASRREGPAAKNIQYF

d_gene: .
abundance: .
j_gene: TRBJ2-2
v_gene: TRBV28
CDR3nt: TGTGCCAGCAGTTTAACCCTTTCTGACACCGGGGAGCTGTTTTTT
CDR3aa: CASSLTLSDTGELFF

d_gene: .
abundance: few
j_gene: TRBJ2-1
v_gene: TRBV7-6
CDR3nt: TGTGCCAGCAGCTTACCTCAGGGCGTAAGAGAGCAGTTCTTC
CDR3aa: CASSLPQGVREQFF

d_gene: TRBD1
abundance: many
j_gene: TRBJ1-5
v_gene: TRBV7-9
CDR3nt: TGTGCCAGCAGCCCCTCCGACAGGGGCAATCAGCCCCAGCATTTT
CDR3aa: CASSPSDRGNQPQHF

d_gene: .
abundance: .
j_gene: TRBJ1-4
v_gene: TRBV6-5
CDR3nt: TGTGCCAGCAGTTACGGCCAGAGCTTACGTGTTGAAAAACTGTTTTTT
CDR3aa: CASSYGQSLRVEKLFF

d_gene: TRBD2
abundance: .
j_gene: TRBJ2-1
v_gene: TRBV7-8
CDR3nt: TGTGCCAGCAGCCCCGTCAGACTAGCAGTCTACAATGAGCAGTTCTTC
CDR3aa: CASSPVRLAVYNEQFF

d_gene: .
abundance: few
j_gene: TRBJ1-2
v_gene: TRBV29-1
CDR3nt: TGCAGCGTTCCCAGTCGGGGTGGCTACACCTTC
CDR3aa: CSVPSRGGYTF

d_gene: .
abundance: many
j_gene: TRBJ1-5
v_gene: TRBV7-2
CDR3nt: TGTGCCAGCAGCTTAGCTGGGCAGGGAGAGTGGGTAGGTCAGCCCCAGCATTTT
CDR3aa: CASSLAGQGEWVGQPQHF

d_gene: .
abundance: .
j_gene: TRBJ1-3
v_gene: TRBV6-5
CDR3nt: TGTGCCAGCAGGCCAGTATTAAATTCTGGAAACACCATATATTTT
CDR3aa: CASRPVLNSGNTIYF

d_gene: .
abundance: few
j_gene: TRBJ1-6
v_gene: TRBV12-3/TRBV12-4
CDR3nt: TGTGCCAGCAGTTTAGAAGCTCTGGGAGCTTATAATTCACCCCTCCACTTT
CDR3aa: CASSLEALGAYNSPLHF

d_gene: .
abundance: .
j_gene: TRBJ2-7
v_gene: TRBV7-6
CDR3nt: TGTGCCAGCAGCAGCGGGTGGAGCTCCTACGAGCAGTACTTC
CDR3aa: CASSSGWSSYEQYF

d_gene: .
abundance: few
j_gene: TRBJ2-7
v_gene: TRBV12-5
CDR3nt: TGTGCTAGTGGGCTTGGGTCAGACGAGCAGTACTTC
CDR3aa: CASGLGSDEQYF

d_gene: .
abundance: once
j_gene: TRBJ2-2
v_gene: TRBV19
CDR3nt: TGTGCCAGTAGTATACTCGTTCGGCAGGGGCGAGGCACCGGGGAGCTGTTTTTT
CDR3aa: CASSILVRQGRGTGELFF

d_gene: TRBD2
abundance: .
j_gene: TRBJ2-3
v_gene: TRBV5-6
CDR3nt: TGTGCCAGCAGCGGGCGGACTAGCGGGGGCCCCACAGATACGCAGTATTTT
CDR3aa: CASSGRTSGGPTDTQYF

d_gene: .
abundance: few
j_gene: TRBJ1-1
v_gene: TRBV25-1
CDR3nt: TGTGCCAGCCTTAGAGGGGCTGAAGCTTTCTTT
CDR3aa: CASLRGAEAFF

d_gene: TRBD1
abundance: .
j_gene: TRBJ2-7
v_gene: TRBV9
CDR3nt: TGTGCCAGCAGCGGCGACAGGGAGTCCTACGAGCAGTACTTC
CDR3aa: CASSGDRESYEQYF

d_gene: .
abundance: few
j_gene: TRBJ2-7
v_gene: TRBV12-5
CDR3nt: TGTGCTAGTTGTGGGACCTACGAGCAGTACTTC
CDR3aa: CASCGTYEQYF

d_gene: .
abundance: .
j_gene: TRBJ2-2
v_gene: TRBV7-9
CDR3nt: TGTGCCAGCAGAGAGGGGCTTAACACCGGGGAGCTGTTTTTT
CDR3aa: CASREGLNTGELFF

d_gene: .
abundance: .
j_gene: TRBJ2-1
v_gene: TRBV6-5
CDR3nt: TGTGCCAGCAGTTTAACCGACAGGTACAATGAGCAGTTCTTC
CDR3aa: CASSLTDRYNEQFF

d_gene: TRBD2
abundance: few
j_gene: TRBJ2-3
v_gene: TRBV20-1
CDR3nt: TGCAGTGCTAGAGACCTTAGCGGGCCCCCAGATACGCAGTATTTT
CDR3aa: CSARDLSGPPDTQYF

d_gene: TRBD1
abundance: .
j_gene: TRBJ2-3
v_gene: TRBV7-6
CDR3nt: TGTGCCAGCAGCTTACGACAGGGCAGCACAGATACGCAGTATTTT
CDR3aa: CASSLRQGSTDTQYF

d_gene: TRBD2
abundance: many
j_gene: TRBJ2-3
v_gene: TRBV12-3/TRBV12-4
CDR3nt: TGTGCCAGCAGTTTGACGGGGGGGGCCACAGATACGCAGTATTTT
CDR3aa: CASSLTGGATDTQYF

d_gene: .
abundance: .
j_gene: TRBJ1-2
v_gene: TRBV7-9
CDR3nt: TGTGCCAGCAGGGCCCAGAGAACCTCTTGGGAAGGCTACACCTTC
CDR3aa: CASRAQRTSWEGYTF

d_gene: .
abundance: .
j_gene: TRBJ2-2
v_gene: TRBV2
CDR3nt: TGTGCCAGCAGTGAAACAGGGATGAGCACCGGGGAGCTGTTTTTT
CDR3aa: CASSETGMSTGELFF

d_gene: TRBD2
abundance: few
j_gene: TRBJ2-1
v_gene: TRBV19
CDR3nt: TGTGCCACTTCGGGGGGGGCGGCAGACTATGAGCAGTTCTTC
CDR3aa: CATSGGAADYEQFF

d_gene: .
abundance: .
j_gene: TRBJ2-3
v_gene: TRBV2
CDR3nt: TGTGCCAGCAGACCAGCGGGTACAGATACGCAGTATTTT
CDR3aa: CASRPAGTDTQYF

d_gene: .
abundance: once
j_gene: TRBJ1-1
v_gene: TRBV3-1
CDR3nt: TGTGCCAACAGCCCTGCGGGAGCCAAGAACACTGAAGCTTTCTTT
CDR3aa: CANSPAGAKNTEAFF

d_gene: .
abundance: once
j_gene: TRBJ1-2
v_gene: TRBV27
CDR3nt: TGTGCCAGCAGTTTATCGCCCGCGCACTATGGCTACACCTTC
CDR3aa: CASSLSPAHYGYTF

d_gene: TRBD1
abundance: once
j_gene: TRBJ2-4
v_gene: TRBV5-5
CDR3nt: TGTGCCAGCAGGCCCGGGACAGGGGGCATTTCAGGGAACATTCAGTACTTC
CDR3aa: CASRPGTGGISGNIQYF

d_gene: TRBD1
abundance: many
j_gene: TRBJ1-1
v_gene: TRBV7-2
CDR3nt: TGTGCCAGCAGCTTAGTCCCTTGGGGACAGGGGGCGAGGGGAACTGAAGCTTTCTTT
CDR3aa: CASSLVPWGQGARGTEAFF

d_gene: .
abundance: few
j_gene: TRBJ1-1
v_gene: TRBV6-5
CDR3nt: TGTGCCAGCAGTTACCGACAAGACACTGAAGCTTTCTTT
CDR3aa: CASSYRQDTEAFF

d_gene: .
abundance: .
j_gene: TRBJ1-1
v_gene: TRBV28
CDR3nt: TGTGCCAGCAGTCTCCACAGGGCTGGGAACACTGAAGCTTTCTTT
CDR3aa: CASSLHRAGNTEAFF

d_gene: .
abundance: .
j_gene: TRBJ1-1
v_gene: TRBV27
CDR3nt: TGTGCCAGCAGTTTATCTGCAGGGCCGGGGACTGAAGCTTTCTTT
CDR3aa: CASSLSAGPGTEAFF

d_gene: .
abundance: .
j_gene: TRBJ1-1
v_gene: TRBV4-1
CDR3nt: TGCGCCAGCAGCCAAGAAAAGTGGGGAAACGCTGAAGCTTTCTTT
CDR3aa: CASSQEKWGNAEAFF

d_gene: .
abundance: few
j_gene: TRBJ2-2
v_gene: TRBV7-9
CDR3nt: TGTGCCAGCAGCTCCAGAGAGACTTCATATACCGGGGAGCTGTTTTTT
CDR3aa: CASSSRETSYTGELFF

d_gene: TRBD1
abundance: few
j_gene: TRBJ2-3
v_gene: TRBV6-5
CDR3nt: TGTGCCAGCAGTAAGACAGGGGGCAGGGGGCAGAGCACAGATACGCAGTATTTT
CDR3aa: CASSKTGGRGQSTDTQYF

d_gene: .
abundance: few
j_gene: TRBJ2-5
v_gene: TRBV4-1
CDR3nt: TGCGCCAGCAGCCAAGATCAGCAAGAGACCCAGTACTTC
CDR3aa: CASSQDQQETQYF

d_gene: .
abundance: .
j_gene: TRBJ2-7
v_gene: TRBV6-1
CDR3nt: TGTGCCAGCAGTGAATCAACCTACGAGCAGTACTTC
CDR3aa: CASSESTYEQYF